The T cell receptor (beta chain) described here comes from a study of blood T cell repertoires in COVID-19. Seattle patients were enrolled while actively infected and followed longitudinally. The data were produced by immunoSEQ multiplex PCR, yet TCRdb's version contains in-frame clones alone and is incomplete. The sample gives some 350,000 clones, around 86% of which show up once; about 6% is in the top ten. Sequenced material: peripheral blood. The source of this sequence is a woman aged 45-59 years with COVID-19, enrolled during active disease.

CDR3: CASSLAPVGQLKNIQYF. CDR3 sequence (DNA): TGTGCCAGCAGCTTAGCCCCTGTGGGACAGCTGAAAAACATTCAGTACTTC. The chain combines TRBV7-6 with TRBJ2-4, with 7 nucleotides matching TRBD1. This CDR3 comprises 17 residues. The V and J ends lost 0 bases and 4 bases, in that order; junction bases with no gene match: 9. CDR1 and CDR2 from the germline V gene are SGHVS and FNYEAQ.